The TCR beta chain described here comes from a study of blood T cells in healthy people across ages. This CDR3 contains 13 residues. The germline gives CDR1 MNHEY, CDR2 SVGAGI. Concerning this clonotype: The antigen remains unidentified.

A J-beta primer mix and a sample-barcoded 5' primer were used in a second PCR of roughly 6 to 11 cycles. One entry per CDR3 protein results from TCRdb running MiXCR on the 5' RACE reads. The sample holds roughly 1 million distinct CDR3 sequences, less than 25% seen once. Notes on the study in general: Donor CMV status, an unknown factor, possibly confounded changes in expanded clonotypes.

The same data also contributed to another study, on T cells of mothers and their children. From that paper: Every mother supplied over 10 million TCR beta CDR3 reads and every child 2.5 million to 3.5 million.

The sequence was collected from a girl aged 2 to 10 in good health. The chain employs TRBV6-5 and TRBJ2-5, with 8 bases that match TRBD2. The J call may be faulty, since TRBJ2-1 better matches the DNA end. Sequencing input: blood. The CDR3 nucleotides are TGTGCCAGTACGGGAGGGCCAGTCAATGAGCAGTTCTTC. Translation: CASTGGPVNEQFF.